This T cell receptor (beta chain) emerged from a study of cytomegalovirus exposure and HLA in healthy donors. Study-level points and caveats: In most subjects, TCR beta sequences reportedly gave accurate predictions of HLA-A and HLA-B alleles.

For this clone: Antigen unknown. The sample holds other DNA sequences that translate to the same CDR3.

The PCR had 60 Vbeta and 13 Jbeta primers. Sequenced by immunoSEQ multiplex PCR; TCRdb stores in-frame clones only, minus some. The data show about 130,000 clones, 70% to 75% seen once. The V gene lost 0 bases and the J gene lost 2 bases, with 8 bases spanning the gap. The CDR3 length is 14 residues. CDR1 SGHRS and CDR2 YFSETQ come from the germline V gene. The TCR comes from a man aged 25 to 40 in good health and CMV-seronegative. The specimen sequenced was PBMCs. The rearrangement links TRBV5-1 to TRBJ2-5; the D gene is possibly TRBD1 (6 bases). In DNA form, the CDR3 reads TGCGCCAGCAGCTTGGGCCAGGGGCAAGAGACCCAGTACTTC. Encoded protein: CASSLGQGQETQYF.